This TCR beta chain derives from a study of shared T cell receptors in the human thymus (dated by TCRdb to the early 2020s). Regarding the research as a whole: The study examined how self-reactive, shared T-cell receptor alpha chains are generated in the human thymus.

Library construction relied on the immunoSEQ multiplex PCR assay. The immuneACCESS repertoire file appears here via TCRdb, limited to in-frame rearrangements. These files lack a portion of the clones; in checked studies, under half of the deficit traces to unresolved V genes, and the cause of the others is not known. For this sample the table gives over 650,000 clones, of which more than 75% were detected only once. The ten largest clonotypes hold roughly 0.0094% of the sample. As to this clone: This receptor's antigen is unknown. Base qualities are missing; no much larger clone stands one base away. The same CDR3 can be traced to other DNA sequences in this sample.

Clipping removes 3 bases from V and 5 bases from J, with 5 as the unmatched junction base count. Looking up the germline V gene yields CDR1 MGHDK and CDR2 SYGVNS. The CDR3 runs 15 residues from the cysteine to the phenylalanine. The retained sequence is limited to the CDR3, 45 bases, with the frame set at the first base. The sample also formed part of further work on human thymus T cells. As noted in the second study: Donors were immunologically healthy infants undergoing open corrective cardiac surgery for congenital heart defects in Finland. Thymus tissue was collected as surgical resects that were removed during corrective cardiac surgery. Biased V and J gene segment usage appeared to be present in both thymic and peripheral blood repertoires. According to the related research, thymic TCR repertoires were highly overlapping among unrelated individuals. The study described the TCR alpha and beta repertoires in about eight infant thymus samples and a few matching peripheral blood samples. The cohort included over five male and two female infants, with donor ages spanning 7 to 244 days. Thymocytes were freed from the tissue by mechanical means and kept at -70 degrees C as pellets of 10-30 million cells. A QIAsymphony instrument was used to extract genomic DNA from frozen cell pellets. The immunoSEQ multiplex PCR assay was used to amplify the TCRB and TCRAD loci from a standardized amount of quality-controlled genomic DNA. The amplicons spanned the V(D)J region and were long enough to cover the CDR3 and allow V and J genes to be identified. The commercial immunoSEQ service was used to sequence amplicons on an Illumina platform. Primer bias and sequencing errors were corrected as previously described, and TCRAD and TCRB were defined on the basis of the IMGT database. Repertoires were analysed with immunoSEQ Analyzer 3.0 and VDJTools, covering basic statistics, V/J segment usage, diversity estimates, rarefaction and pairwise overlap. Diversity was estimated with Chao1, ChaoE, Efron-Thisted, Shannon and inverse Simpson indices, and also on datasets down-sampled to the smallest sample. Repertoire overlap used strict matching of CDR3 nucleotide sequence, V gene and J gene, with Jaccard-based multidimensional scaling clustering. Thymus samples yielded on average about 810,000 unique TCRB clonotypes, compared with roughly 76,000 from blood samples.

The sequence was collected from a boy younger than two with a congenital heart defect. Donor details come from another sample of the same person, matched by shared clones. Material: thymocytes. The rearrangement combines TRBV25-1 with TRBJ2-2, with 8 central nucleotides matching TRBD1. The CDR3 reads as follows: CASSEGQGATGELFF. The sequenced DNA: TGTGCCAGCAGTGAGGGGCAGGGGGCGACCGGGGAGCTGTTTTTT.